This TCR beta chain came from a study of CD8+CD57+ T cells in acquired aplastic anemia. Study details: The study obtained an average of 3.2 ug of DNA from sorted CD4+ and CD8+ cells. Among healthy donors, CD4+ cells averaged approximately 11 million reads. Study observations and caveats: Common to patients and controls were twenty-nine CD8+ CDR3 sequences. Between patients and controls, CD8+ Simpson's diversity did not vary significantly.

Profiles of TCR beta VDJ and CDR3 were generated from a genomic DNA template. MiXCR, applied by TCRdb to the reads, yields one record per CDR3 protein. The sample holds about 400,000 distinct CDR3 sequences, 65% to 75% seen once. Deletions cut 5 bases from V and 6 bases from J, with 11 bases between. The CDR3 has 13 amino acids. From germline, CDR1 is LNHDA and CDR2 SQIVND (reference sequence). Details on this clonotype: Its target is unknown.

J is TRBJ1-5 and V is TRBV19; D is uncertain. The source material was sorted CD4+, CD8+, or CD8+CD57+ T cells (not recorded which) from PBMCs. This TCR was sampled from a human donor in good health, serving as a control. CDR3 nucleotides: TGTGCCAGTAGTCTTGGCCGGATTCAGCCCCAGCATTTT. Its protein is CASSLGRIQPQHF.